Each of the 9 T cell receptor beta chains below was sequenced from the same sample in a study of T cell repertoires in cytomegalovirus infection. TCRdb itself ran the reads through MiXCR, one entry per CDR3 protein. This repertoire shows about 450,000 distinct CDR3 sequences, roughly 30% found once; its top ten account for approximately 15%. Sequenced sample: PBMCs. These receptors all stem from a human donor in good health (CMV status not recorded). Some clones in this sample may be carry-over from other donors' samples.

The V gene is TRBV28, the J gene TRBJ1-2; 8 bases fit TRBD1. The V gene's germline CDR1 is MDHEN and CDR2 SYDVKM. This CDR3 has 18 amino acids. After removal of 5 bases from V and 5 bases from J, the junction contained 19 bases not matched to a gene. CDR3 nucleotide sequence: TGTGCCAGCAGTAATACCGGGACAGGAGGCTCGAGGATATATGGCTACACCTTC. Encoded protein: CASSNTGTGGSRIYGYTF.

The chain has TRBV20-1 and TRBJ1-5; D remains ambiguous. In germline, CDR1 is DFQATT, CDR2 SNEGSKA (reference sequence). V lost 4 bases and J 3 bases, leaving 22 bases between the germline ends. The CDR3 contains 17 residues. CDR3 amino acids: CSAIPRTTRGSNQPQHF. The CDR3 bases are TGCAGTGCTATCCCTAGGACGACGAGAGGTTCCAATCAGCCCCAGCATTTT.

The chain links TRBV15 to TRBJ1-5, with D maybe TRBD1 (5 bases). V lost 0 bases, J lost 7 bases, and 13 bases lay in between. The CDR3 length is 15 residues. Germline V lookup: CDR1 LNHNV, CDR2 YYDKDF (reference sequence). CDR3 sequence: CATSRDSGNGQPQHF. CDR3 coding DNA: TGTGCCACCAGCAGAGATTCAGGGAACGGACAGCCCCAGCATTTT.

This clonotype was found many times. This sequence joins TRBV27 and TRBJ2-3, with D hard to call. The CDR3 is made up of 16 amino acids. Germline CDR1 is MNHEY and CDR2 is SMNVEV (reference sequence). Between the trimmed V and J ends, which lost 1 base and 3 bases, there was a span of 14 bases. This CDR3 reads CASSLLTTGLTDTQYF. In DNA form, the CDR3 reads TGTGCCAGCAGTTTATTAACAACCGGGCTAACAGATACGCAGTATTTT.

This chain's CDR3 is CASSQQANLNYGYTF. The CDR3 DNA reads as TGTGCCAGCAGTCAACAGGCGAACCTTAACTATGGCTACACCTTC. The V and J genes are TRBV12-3 or TRBV12-4 and TRBJ1-2; TRBD1 might be the D (5 bases). The CDR3 is 15 amino acids. Trimming removed 5 bases from V and 1 base from J, with 14 bases in between.

Notes on this clonotype: A junction boundary mismatches the germline segment, possibly from a read error. This chain uses TRBV28 with TRBJ1-3; no clear D. Germline assignment: CDR1 MDHEN and CDR2 SYDVKM. The CDR3 runs 17 residues. The CDR3 here is CASSLGQPRVSGNIIYF. The CDR3 region has the DNA TGTGCCAGCAGCCTTGGTCAGCCCCGCGTCTCTGGAAACATCATATATTTT.

There are many counts of this clonotype. The chain links TRBV7-2 to TRBJ1-2; 9 bases fit TRBD1. CDR3 length: 15 residues. After removal of 5 bases from V and 7 bases from J, the junction contained 11 bases not matched to a gene. Germline CDR1 and CDR2: SGHTA and FQGNSA. The CDR3 nucleotides read TGTGCCAGCAGCCAAAAAACAGGGGGCGCCTTTGGCTACACCTTC. It specifies CASSQKTGGAFGYTF.

V gene TRBV10-3 combines with J gene TRBJ2-2, with D perhaps TRBD1 (5 bases). Germline CDR1 reads ENHRY; CDR2 reads SYGVKD. Trimming took off 2 bases at V and 4 bases at J, with 8 bases between the two ends. CDR3 length: 14 amino acids. CDR3 nucleotide sequence: TGTGCCATCAGTGAGAATGGGGCCACCGGGGAGCTGTTTTTT. Protein product: CAISENGATGELFF.

The DNA for the CDR3 is TGCGCCAGCAGCCCAGATTTTAACAAGGGGAACTATGGCTACACCTTC. It translates to CASSPDFNKGNYGYTF. The chain recombines TRBV4-1 with TRBJ1-2; D might be TRBD1 (5 bases). This CDR3 spans 16 amino acids. Germline values: CDR1 MGHRA, CDR2 YSYEKL. Between the trimmed V and J ends, which lost 4 bases and 2 bases, there was a span of 17 bases.